Sequencing of this T cell receptor (beta chain) was carried out in a study of blood T cell repertoires in COVID-19. Study-wide background: There were acute and convalescent COVID-19 samples, and they came from the United States, Italy and Spain. Sample material is recorded as cDNA or gDNA derived from T cells, B-cell-depleted T cells, or PBMCs.

Study processing details: Amplification with reference gene primers provided the estimates of nucleated cell counts. Libraries were prepared by immunoSEQ multiplex PCR; TCRdb keeps only in-frame clonotypes and omits some of them. V and J calls and clone size are copied from that table; D and trimming were computed from the DNA. In the table there are 200,000 or so clones, roughly 86% of which are singletons. V shed 6 bases and J 0 bases; nucleotides not matched to a gene: 5. Germline V lookup: CDR1 MDHEN, CDR2 SYDVKM. This CDR3 has 15 residues. V usage is TRBV28 and J usage is TRBJ1-3; TRBD1 aligns across 7 bases. This receptor was identified in a woman aged 55-70 years with acute or convalescent COVID-19. The sample was peripheral blood. The CDR3 DNA reads as TGTGCCAGCAGCCAGGGACAGAGCTCTGGAAACACCATATATTTT. Its protein product is CASSQGQSSGNTIYF.